This TCR beta chain was recovered during a study of shared clonotypes between healthy human individuals. Whole-study context: Donor ages ranged 18 to 49 years: a couple of women, a few men.

Broader study findings: Relative to their counterparts shared across all four donors, non-shared clonotypes exhibited diminished generation probabilities.

Germline CDR1 and CDR2: SGHTA and FQGNSA. The V gene lost 6 bases and the J gene lost 5 bases, with 13 bases spanning the gap. The CDR3 has 13 residues. Authors' analysis steps: There were no quality scores in the junction-only immunoSEQ sequences, so filtering differed. Sequencing used immunoSEQ multiplex PCR; TCRdb keeps in-frame clones, though not all of them. V and J calls and clone size are given by that table; D and trimming were obtained from the DNA. Here the sample spans about 960,000 clones, approximately 80% being singletons. On this clone: As yet, its antigen is unknown.

The rearrangement links TRBV7-2 to TRBJ1-1; D possibly corresponds to TRBD1 (5 bases). The clonotype originates from a young man in good health. The sequencing input was memory CD4+ T cells sorted from blood. Regarding subset: CD45RA-negative fraction. CDR3 residues: CASRTGKGTEAFF. CDR3 DNA sequence: TGTGCCAGCAGGACGGGGAAGGGGACTGAAGCTTTCTTT.